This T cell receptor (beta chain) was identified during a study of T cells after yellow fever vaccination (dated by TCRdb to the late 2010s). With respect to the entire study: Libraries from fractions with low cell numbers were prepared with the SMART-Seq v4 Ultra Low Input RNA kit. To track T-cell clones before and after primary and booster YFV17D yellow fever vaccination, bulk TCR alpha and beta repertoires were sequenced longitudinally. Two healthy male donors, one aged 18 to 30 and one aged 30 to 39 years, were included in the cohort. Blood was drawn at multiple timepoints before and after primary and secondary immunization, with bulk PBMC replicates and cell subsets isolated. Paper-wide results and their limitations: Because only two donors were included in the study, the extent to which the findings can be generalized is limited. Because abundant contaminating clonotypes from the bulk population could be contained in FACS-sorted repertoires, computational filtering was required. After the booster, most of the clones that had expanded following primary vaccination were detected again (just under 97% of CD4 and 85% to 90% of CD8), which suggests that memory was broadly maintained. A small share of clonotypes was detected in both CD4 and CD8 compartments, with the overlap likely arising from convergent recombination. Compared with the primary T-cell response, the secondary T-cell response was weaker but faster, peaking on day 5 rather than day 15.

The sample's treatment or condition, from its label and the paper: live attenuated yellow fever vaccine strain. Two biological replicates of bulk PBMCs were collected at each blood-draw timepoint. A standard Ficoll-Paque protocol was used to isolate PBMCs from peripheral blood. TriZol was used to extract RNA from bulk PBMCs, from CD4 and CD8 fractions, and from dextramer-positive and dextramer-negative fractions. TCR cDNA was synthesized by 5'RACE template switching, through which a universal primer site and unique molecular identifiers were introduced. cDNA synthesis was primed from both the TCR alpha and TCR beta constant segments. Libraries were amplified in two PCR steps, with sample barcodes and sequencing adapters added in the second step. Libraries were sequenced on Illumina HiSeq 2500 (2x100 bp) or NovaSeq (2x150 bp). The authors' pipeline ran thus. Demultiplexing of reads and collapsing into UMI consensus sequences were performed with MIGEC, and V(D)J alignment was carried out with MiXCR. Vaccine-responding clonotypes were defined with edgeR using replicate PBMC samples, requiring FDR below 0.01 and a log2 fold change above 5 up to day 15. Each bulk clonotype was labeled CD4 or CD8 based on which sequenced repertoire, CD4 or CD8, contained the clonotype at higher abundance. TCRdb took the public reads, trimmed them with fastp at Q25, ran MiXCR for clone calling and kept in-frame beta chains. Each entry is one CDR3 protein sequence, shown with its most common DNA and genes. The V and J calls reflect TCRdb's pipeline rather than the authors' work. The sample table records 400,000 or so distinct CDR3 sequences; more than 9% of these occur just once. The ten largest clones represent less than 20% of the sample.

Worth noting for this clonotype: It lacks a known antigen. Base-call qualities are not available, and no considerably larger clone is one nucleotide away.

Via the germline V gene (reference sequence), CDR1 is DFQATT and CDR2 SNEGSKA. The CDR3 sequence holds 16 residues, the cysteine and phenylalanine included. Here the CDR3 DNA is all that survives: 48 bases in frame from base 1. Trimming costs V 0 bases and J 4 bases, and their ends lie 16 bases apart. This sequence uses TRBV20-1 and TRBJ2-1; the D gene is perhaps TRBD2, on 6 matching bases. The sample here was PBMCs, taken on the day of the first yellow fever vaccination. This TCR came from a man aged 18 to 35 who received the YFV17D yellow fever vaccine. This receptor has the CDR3 CSARDPSAEEYNEQFF. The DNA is TGCAGTGCTAGAGACCCTAGCGCTGAAGAGTACAATGAGCAGTTCTTC.